Listed below are T cell receptor beta chains from one sample, sequenced in a study of blood T cell repertoires in COVID-19. The assay was immunoSEQ multiplex PCR, and TCRdb's table has in-frame clones only and misses some. This sample carries fewer than 600,000 clones, 85% to 90% of them seen once, and the ten largest clones take around 0.95%. The sequencing sample was made of peripheral blood. The receptors originated from a man between 18 and 29 years old with COVID-19, enrolled during active disease. Both conserved end residues are part of each CDR3. A D gene is named only where the DNA matches it firmly. The size field is filled for only some rows; it gives once, few, many or a size class.

j_call: TRBJ2-7
v_call: TRBV12-3/TRBV12-4
clone_size: .
d_call: .
cdr3_nt: TGTGCCAGCAGTTATCCGGGAACCTACGAGCAGTACTTC
cdr3_aa: CASSYPGTYEQYF

j_call: TRBJ2-6
v_call: TRBV18
clone_size: .
d_call: .
cdr3_nt: TGTGCCAGCTCACCGTGGGAGTCTGGGGCCAACGTCCTGACTTTC
cdr3_aa: CASSPWESGANVLTF

j_call: TRBJ2-1
v_call: TRBV3-1/TRBV3-2
clone_size: .
d_call: TRBD2
cdr3_nt: TGTGCCAGCAGCCAAGAAGGAGCGGGAGTTAAGTATGAGCAGTTCTTC
cdr3_aa: CASSQEGAGVKYEQFF

j_call: TRBJ2-2
v_call: TRBV5-1
clone_size: once
d_call: .
cdr3_nt: TGCGCCAGCAGCTTGGGGGGGACTGAAGTCACCGGGGAGCTGTTTTTT
cdr3_aa: CASSLGGTEVTGELFF

j_call: TRBJ2-5
v_call: TRBV12-3/TRBV12-4
clone_size: .
d_call: .
cdr3_nt: TGTGCCAGCGGACTGAATAGGAAGACCCAGTACTTC
cdr3_aa: CASGLNRKTQYF

j_call: TRBJ2-7
v_call: TRBV6-5
clone_size: .
d_call: TRBD1
cdr3_nt: TGTGCCAGCAGAGGGACAGGGGGGGAATACGAGCAGTACTTC
cdr3_aa: CASRGTGGEYEQYF

j_call: TRBJ1-3
v_call: TRBV9
clone_size: .
d_call: .
cdr3_nt: TGTGCCAGCAGCGTAGACTCAGGGTGGAACACCATATATTTT
cdr3_aa: CASSVDSGWNTIYF

j_call: TRBJ1-1
v_call: TRBV3-1/TRBV3-2
clone_size: .
d_call: .
cdr3_nt: TGTGCCAGTAGCCAACCACCCCCCCGGGACAAGCAGGCTTTCTTT
cdr3_aa: CASSQPPPRDKQAFF

j_call: TRBJ1-3
v_call: TRBV4-1
clone_size: .
d_call: .
cdr3_nt: TGCGCCAGCAGCCCGACAGGTGCCTTCTCTGGAAACACCATATATTTT
cdr3_aa: CASSPTGAFSGNTIYF

j_call: TRBJ2-2
v_call: TRBV5-1
clone_size: .
d_call: .
cdr3_nt: TGCGCCAGCACAACAGGGATGGGACACACCGGGGAGCTGTTTTTT
cdr3_aa: CASTTGMGHTGELFF

j_call: TRBJ2-3
v_call: TRBV5-1
clone_size: .
d_call: TRBD1
cdr3_nt: TGCGCCAGCAGCCGGACAGGGGTCGGGACAGATACGCAGTATTTT
cdr3_aa: CASSRTGVGTDTQYF

j_call: TRBJ1-2
v_call: TRBV24-1
clone_size: .
d_call: .
cdr3_nt: TGTGCCACCACGTTATACGGACATTTGTCTAACTATGGCTACACCTTC
cdr3_aa: CATTLYGHLSNYGYTF

j_call: TRBJ1-4
v_call: TRBV5-4
clone_size: .
d_call: TRBD1
cdr3_nt: TGTGCCAGCAGCTTGCAGGGGGCGGGGGAAAAACTGTTTTTT
cdr3_aa: CASSLQGAGEKLFF

j_call: TRBJ2-3
v_call: TRBV4-1
clone_size: .
d_call: TRBD1
cdr3_nt: TGCGCCAGCAGATCACAGGGGGGCGAGCAGTATTTT
cdr3_aa: CASRSQGGEQYF

j_call: TRBJ1-2
v_call: TRBV7-8
clone_size: few
d_call: .
cdr3_nt: TGTGCCAGCAGCCGAGTGGCGGGTGGCTACACCTTC
cdr3_aa: CASSRVAGGYTF

j_call: TRBJ2-5
v_call: TRBV27
clone_size: .
d_call: TRBD2
cdr3_nt: TGTGCCAGCAGTTTAACGCGGCTAGCGGGAGAGACCCAGTACTTC
cdr3_aa: CASSLTRLAGETQYF

j_call: TRBJ2-1
v_call: TRBV7-3
clone_size: few
d_call: .
cdr3_nt: TGTGCCAGCAGCTCTGGGGGGGCTAATGAGCAGTTCTTC
cdr3_aa: CASSSGGANEQFF

j_call: TRBJ2-7
v_call: TRBV29-1
clone_size: .
d_call: TRBD2
cdr3_nt: TGCAGCGTTGAAGATGGGGGGGACGAGCAGTACTTC
cdr3_aa: CSVEDGGDEQYF

j_call: TRBJ2-3
v_call: TRBV7-8
clone_size: .
d_call: TRBD1
cdr3_nt: TGTGCCAGCAGCTCGACAGGGTGGGATACGCAGTATTTT
cdr3_aa: CASSSTGWDTQYF

j_call: TRBJ2-3
v_call: TRBV4-2
clone_size: .
d_call: TRBD2
cdr3_nt: TGTGCCAGCAGCCAAGATCACAGCGGGGAGGTCCCAGATACGCAGTATTTT
cdr3_aa: CASSQDHSGEVPDTQYF

j_call: TRBJ1-1
v_call: TRBV4-1
clone_size: once
d_call: .
cdr3_nt: TGCGCCAGCAGCCAAGATCTCCCCGCTGAAGCTTTCTTT
cdr3_aa: CASSQDLPAEAFF

j_call: TRBJ2-7
v_call: TRBV19
clone_size: .
d_call: TRBD2
cdr3_nt: TGTGCCAGTAGTATAGGTGGGGGGGGAACCTACGAGCAGTACTTC
cdr3_aa: CASSIGGGGTYEQYF

j_call: TRBJ1-6
v_call: TRBV6-1
clone_size: once
d_call: TRBD1
cdr3_nt: TGTGCCAGCAGTGAAGAGGTCTGGCAGGGGGCTAGAAGGAATTCACCCCTCCACTTT
cdr3_aa: CASSEEVWQGARRNSPLHF

j_call: TRBJ1-1
v_call: TRBV27
clone_size: .
d_call: TRBD1
cdr3_nt: TGTGCCAGCAGTATGAACAGGGGAACTGAAGCTTTCTTT
cdr3_aa: CASSMNRGTEAFF

j_call: TRBJ2-2
v_call: TRBV19
clone_size: .
d_call: .
cdr3_nt: TGTGCCAGTAGTAACAGGGCCATCAAGCACACCGGGGAGCTGTTTTTT
cdr3_aa: CASSNRAIKHTGELFF